The clone carrying this T cell receptor (beta chain) came up once. Its target is not known. Profiled with immunoSEQ multiplex PCR; TCRdb holds only in-frame clones, not every one. Of some 94,000 clones in the sample, approximately 95% are singletons; the top ten hold around 2%. This record belongs to a study of OX40 agonist ivuxolimab in advanced cancers. Study context: Of mixed ages from about 23 to 90 and averaging about 56 years, the group was roughly 85% male.

CDR3 length equals 14 residues. Germline CDR1 reads LGHNA; CDR2 reads YNFKEQ. Findings and caveats of the study: The average count of expanded clones was higher among CD8+ T cells than among CD4+.

V is TRBV4-2 and J is TRBJ2-5, with D perhaps TRBD2 (6 bases). The DNA end lines up better with TRBJ2-7; the J call may be wrong. Sequenced here: CD4+ or CD8+ T cells sorted from blood, sampled in a trial of the OX40 agonist ivuxolimab. This sequence was found in an adult with an advanced solid tumor such as melanoma, head and neck, liver or kidney cancer. In DNA form, the CDR3 reads TGTGCCAGCAGCCAAGTACCGGGAGTCCACGAGCAGTACTTC. It is translated as CASSQVPGVHEQYF.